The 27 T cell receptor beta chains presented below share a single source sample, sequenced in a study of patients and donors after allogeneic stem cell transplantation. A single record per CDR3 protein comes from TCRdb applying MiXCR to the RT-PCR reads. Among about 210,000 distinct CDR3 sequences listed, around two fifths were seen once. Sequencing was carried out using blood, either unsorted or a sorted T cell fraction (not recorded which). These receptors originate from a human donor who was either an allogeneic HSCT recipient or a stem cell or donor lymphocyte infusion donor (not recorded which). It is not recorded whose cells these are; they may come from a transplant donor.

This chain joins TRBV5-1 and TRBJ2-3; D perhaps matches TRBD2 (6 bases). This CDR3 contains 16 residues. V shed 4 bases and J shed 3 bases, with 18 bases lying between them. Germline lookup yields CDR1 SGHRS and CDR2 YFSETQ. CDR3 DNA sequence: TGCGCCAGCAGCCCCTTAGGAGGGAGAGGGACAGATACGCAGTATTTT. Protein product: CASSPLGGRGTDTQYF. Filled out from reference TRBV5-1 and TRBJ2-3, the complete variable domain reads KAGVTQTPRYLIKTRGQQVTLSCSPISGHRSVSWYQQTPGQGLQFLFEYFSETQRNKGNFPGRFSGRQFSNSRSEMNVSTLELGDSALYLCASSPLGGRGTDTQYFGPGTRLTVL.

This chain links TRBV12-3 or TRBV12-4 with TRBJ1-1; possible D gene TRBD1, 5 bases. This CDR3 has 14 amino acids. Trimming took off 6 bases at V and 1 base at J, with 12 bases between the two ends. The CDR3 nucleotides read TGTGCCAGCAGGCCAGACAGTTGGAACACTGAAGCTTTCTTT. It codes for CASRPDSWNTEAFF.

J is TRBJ1-1 and V is TRBV20-1; D is unclear. CDR1 is DFQATT, CDR2 SNEGSKA, per germline (reference sequence). Trimming shortened V by 5 bases and J by 3 bases, and 13 bases separated the two germline ends. The CDR3 covers 13 residues. CDR3 in DNA: TGCAGTGCTCGGAGAGACCCAGACACTGAAGCTTTCTTT. It specifies CSARRDPDTEAFF.

The chain carries TRBV7-9 and TRBJ2-7; D unresolved. The CDR3 totals 13 residues. V lost 2 bases to trimming and J lost 4 bases, with 9 bases between them. CDR1 SEHNR and CDR2 FQNEAQ come from the germline V gene (reference sequence). The CDR3 nucleotides read TGTGCCAGCAGCTTAACGAACGTATACGAGCAGTACTTC. This sequence encodes CASSLTNVYEQYF. Drawing the rest from reference TRBV7-9 and TRBJ2-7, the complete variable domain is DTGVSQNPRHKITKRGQNVTFRCDPISEHNRLYWYRQTLGQGPEFLTYFQNEAQLEKSRLLSDRFSAERPKGSFSTLEIQRTEQGDSAMYLCASSLTNVYEQYFGPGTRLTVT.

The chain has TRBV9 and TRBJ2-2; TRBD1 matches at 10 bases. The J segment lost 5 bases and the V segment lost 3 bases, leaving 4 bases of the junction unmatched. Germline V gives CDR1 SGDLS, CDR2 YYNGEE. The CDR3 is 15 amino acids. CDR3 in amino acids: CASSALGQGTGELFF. DNA for the CDR3: TGTGCCAGCAGCGCCCTGGGACAGGGGACCGGGGAGCTGTTTTTT.

This clonotype was found a few times. The CDR3 region has the DNA TGTGCCAGCAGTTTTGGGACAGGTATTGGCTACACCTTC. This codes for CASSFGTGIGYTF. The chain employs TRBV12-3 or TRBV12-4 and TRBJ1-2; 8 nucleotides match TRBD1. CDR3 size: 13 residues. V lost 3 bases and J lost 7; bases outside the gene matches: 4.

J is TRBJ2-2 and V is TRBV20-1; TRBD2 is a possible D gene (5 bases). This CDR3 region has 14 residues. Germline CDR1 is DFQATT and CDR2 is SNEGSKA (reference sequence). V dropped 1 base and J dropped 4 bases, with 10 bases sitting between them. The CDR3 loop is CSARAGIFTGELFF. The CDR3, as DNA: TGCAGTGCTAGAGCCGGGATTTTCACCGGGGAGCTGTTTTTT.

The J gene is TRBJ1-1, the V gene TRBV28; perhaps TRBD1 as D (6 bases). This CDR3 comprises 15 residues. Between the trimmed V and J ends, which lost 5 bases and 3 bases, there was a span of 16 bases. Germline V gives CDR1 MDHEN, CDR2 SYDVKM. The CDR3 protein is CASSPGPGAYTEAFF. The CDR3 bases are TGTGCCAGCAGTCCGGGGCCAGGGGCTTACACTGAAGCTTTCTTT.

This clonotype was recorded a few times. The chain has TRBV20-1 and TRBJ1-6; D remains ambiguous. The CDR3 sequence is 18 residues long. Germline CDR1 reads DFQATT; CDR2 reads SNEGSKA (reference sequence). Trimming removed 0 bases at V and 0 bases at J, with 15 bases between. The CDR3 region has the DNA TGCAGTGCTAGAGATTTTCTCTCGGCAGGCTCCTATAATTCACCCCTCCACTTT. Residues: CSARDFLSAGSYNSPLHF.

The rearrangement links TRBV9 to TRBJ2-3; no firm D call. With 0 bases removed from V and 4 bases from J, the gap between germline ends came to 3 bases. Germline CDR1 SGDLS, CDR2 YYNGEE. This CDR3 spans 12 amino acids. The CDR3: CASSVEADTQYF. CDR3 sequence (DNA): TGTGCCAGCAGCGTAGAGGCAGATACGCAGTATTTT.

The chain couples TRBV4-1 to TRBJ1-2; D not resolved. V was shortened by 2 bases and J by 5 bases, with 9 bases between the two germline ends. The CDR3 extends over 13 amino acids. Germline CDR1 MGHRA, CDR2 YSYEKL. In DNA, the CDR3 is TGCGCCAGCAGCCAAATGAGCGGGTATGGCTACACCTTC. This translates into CASSQMSGYGYTF.

V usage is TRBV20-1 and J usage is TRBJ2-5; D perhaps matches TRBD1 (6 bases). Between the trimmed V and J ends, which lost 1 base and 2 bases, there was a span of 14 bases. Germline lookup yields CDR1 DFQATT and CDR2 SNEGSKA (reference sequence). The CDR3 length is 15 residues. The CDR3 DNA reads as TGCAGTGCTAGAGGCTTTGGGACAATGCAAGAGACCCAGTACTTC. Translating gives CSARGFGTMQETQYF.

This clonotype was detected a few times. The rearrangement uses TRBV7-2 and TRBJ1-3; D remains ambiguous. Germline CDR1 reads SGHTA; CDR2 reads FQGNSA. The CDR3 totals 12 residues. Between the trimmed V and J ends, which lost 6 bases and 10 bases, there was a span of 13 bases. The CDR3 region is CASSPRWRTIYF. CDR3 DNA sequence: TGTGCCAGCAGTCCCCGTTGGAGGACCATATATTTT.

V is TRBV27 and J is TRBJ1-2; D may be TRBD1 (6 bases). The CDR3 is 13 residues long. Trimming pared 5 bases from V and 2 bases from J, leaving 9 bases between. Germline values: CDR1 MNHEY, CDR2 SMNVEV (reference sequence). The DNA of the CDR3 is TGTGCCAGCAGTAACAGGGTCAACTATGGCTACACCTTC. Its protein product is CASSNRVNYGYTF.

This rearrangement joins TRBV30 to TRBJ1-6, with a tentative D call TRBD1 (5 bases). The germline V gene has CDR1 GTSNPN and CDR2 SVGIG (reference sequence). Trimming pared 0 bases from V and 6 bases from J, leaving 12 bases between. This CDR3 region has 15 residues. CDR3 DNA: TGTGCCTGGAGTGTAAACGGGGGACGTAATTCACCCCTCCACTTT. This sequence encodes CAWSVNGGRNSPLHF.

This clonotype has more than one count but fewer than ten. The V and J genes are TRBV6-2 or TRBV6-3 and TRBJ1-5; D unclear. Between the trimmed V and J ends, which lost 2 bases and 6 bases, there was a span of 11 bases. Germline V gene data show CDR1 as MNHEY and CDR2 as SVGEGT. The CDR3 is 14 residues long. This CDR3 is CASSYDLESQPQHF. Written as DNA, the CDR3 is TGTGCCAGCAGTTACGATCTTGAGAGTCAGCCCCAGCATTTT.

The V gene is TRBV24-1, the J gene TRBJ2-5; TRBD2 might be the D (6 bases). Trimming removed 5 bases from V and 6 bases from J, with 9 bases in between. Germline V gene lookup returns CDR1 KGHDR and CDR2 SFDVKD. There are 12 residues in the CDR3. The CDR3 sequence is CATSVGGKTQYF. The DNA for the CDR3 is TGTGCCACCAGTGTTGGAGGGAAGACCCAGTACTTC.

The gene calls are TRBV4-3 and TRBJ2-1; D unclear. The ends were cut back, 0 bases at V and 2 bases at J, with 14 bases in the middle. The CDR3 spans 17 residues. CDR1 is LGHNA, CDR2 YSLEER, per germline. The CDR3 DNA follows: TGCGCCAGCAGCCAAGATCTGAGGAGTCTTACCTACAATGAGCAGTTCTTC. Translating gives CASSQDLRSLTYNEQFF.

This clonotype was recorded a few times. This chain joins TRBV15 and TRBJ1-4; D is ambiguous. Trimming stripped 1 base from V and 8 bases from J, with 5 bases between. Germline V gene data show CDR1 as LNHNV and CDR2 as YYDKDF (reference sequence). There are 12 residues in the CDR3. Written as DNA, the CDR3 is TGTGCCACCAGCAGAGTACGAGAAAAACTGTTTTTT. As protein: CATSRVREKLFF. Filled out from reference TRBV15 and TRBJ1-4, the complete variable domain reads DAMVIQNPRYQVTQFGKPVTLSCSQTLNHNVMYWYQQKSSQAPKLLFHYYDKDFNNEADTPDNFQSRRPNTSFCFLDIRSPGLGDTAMYLCATSRVREKLFFGSGTQLSVL.

The rearrangement joins TRBV27 to TRBJ2-3, with D unresolved. The germline CDR1 and CDR2 sequences are MNHEY and SMNVEV (reference sequence). V lost 5 bases to trimming and J lost 6 bases, with 6 bases between them. The CDR3 is made up of 11 amino acids. CDR3 sequence reads: CASSTSDTQYF. The CDR3 nucleotides are TGTGCCAGCAGTACTTCTGATACGCAGTATTTT.

This clonotype was observed a few times. This chain connects TRBV20-1 to TRBJ1-6; the D gene is possibly TRBD1 (5 bases). V was cut by 1 base and J by 10 bases, with 14 bases left in between. The CDR3 loop spans 14 amino acids. Germline V gene sequence: CDR1 DFQATT, CDR2 SNEGSKA (reference sequence). The CDR3 DNA sequence: TGCAGTGCTAGAGGGGACCGTTTCGGGTCACCCCTCCACTTT. Its translation: CSARGDRFGSPLHF.

This clonotype has more than one count but fewer than ten. The chain couples TRBV12-3 or TRBV12-4 to TRBJ1-1; D unresolved. The V gene lost 6 bases and the J gene lost 5 bases, with 4 bases spanning the gap. This CDR3 is built from 10 residues. The CDR3 is CASSLTEAFF. CDR3 nucleotides: TGTGCCAGCAGCTTAACTGAAGCTTTCTTT.

This clonotype has a handful of counts. V is TRBV6-5 and J is TRBJ1-2, with D unclear. V shed 2 bases and J shed 4 bases, with 8 bases lying between them. The CDR3 has 13 amino acids. Germline-derived CDR1 and CDR2 are MNHEY and SVGAGI. CDR3 sequence (DNA): TGTGCCAGCAGTTACGGGCACCTCTATGGCTACACCTTC. It specifies CASSYGHLYGYTF.

The chain joins TRBV28 to TRBJ2-1, with D perhaps being TRBD1 or TRBD2 (5 bases each). V lost 6 bases to trimming and J lost 8 bases, with 8 bases between them. The CDR3 contains 11 residues. CDR1 MDHEN and CDR2 SYDVKM come from the germline V gene. CDR3 protein: CASRQGDEQFF. The CDR3 region has the DNA TGTGCCAGCAGGCAGGGAGATGAGCAGTTCTTC.

This clonotype has a handful of counts. V gene TRBV10-3 combines with J gene TRBJ1-2; 10 bases agree with TRBD1. There are 15 residues in the CDR3. V dropped 4 bases and J dropped 2; count of bases not matched to a gene: 4. Germline CDR1 reads ENHRY; CDR2 reads SYGVKD. The CDR3 loop is CAISAGQGVNYGYTF. CDR3 DNA sequence: TGTGCCATCAGTGCCGGACAGGGGGTAAACTATGGCTACACCTTC.

A few counts support this clonotype. CDR3 nucleotide sequence: TGTGCCAGCAGGGATTGGAGGCTAGCGGAAAATGAGCAGTTCTTC. As protein: CASRDWRLAENEQFF. This chain joins TRBV6-5 and TRBJ2-1; TRBD2 agrees at 7 bases. This CDR3 has 15 residues. V was clipped by 6 bases and J by 7 bases; unmatched bases: 12. Germline V gene sequence: CDR1 MNHEY, CDR2 SVGAGI.

This clonotype appeared a few times. The chain is built from TRBV29-1 and TRBJ2-3, with 8 positions matching TRBD1. The CDR3 totals 12 residues. Germline CDR1 reads SQVTM; CDR2 reads ANQGSEA. The J segment lost 2 bases and the V segment lost 6 bases, leaving 1 base of the junction unmatched. CDR3 sequence reads: CSVDRDTDTQYF. The CDR3 DNA is TGCAGCGTGGACAGGGACACAGATACGCAGTATTTT.